These 9 T cell receptor beta chains were all obtained from the same sample, sequenced in a study of vaccination and CD4 T cells after COVID-19. Cultured CD4+ T cell DNA was sequenced using the Oncomine TCR Beta short-read assay. TCRdb re-called the PCR reads through MiXCR, storing one row per CDR3 protein. This table holds about 13,000 distinct CDR3 sequences, over 45% found once. Treatment described: roughly 10-day PBMC culture with coronavirus spike peptide pools or control peptides (ViraFEST assay). These receptors are not linked to any known antigen. The sequencing sample was made of CD4+ T cells from blood, cultured in vitro. Receptor source: a human donor who had recovered from COVID-19.

The sample holds a few counts of this clonotype. This sequence joins TRBV7-9 and TRBJ2-5, with D possibly being TRBD2 (5 bases). CDR3 length: 15 residues. V was cut by 5 bases and J by 2 bases, with 15 bases left in between. Per the germline V gene, CDR1 is SEHNR and CDR2 is FQNEAQ (reference sequence). CDR3 in DNA: TGTGCCAGCAGCCTCCCTTTGGAGGAGCAAGAGACCCAGTACTTC. It translates to CASSLPLEEQETQYF.

The chain links TRBV2 to TRBJ1-5, with D possibly being TRBD1 (5 bases). The CDR3 totals 15 residues. The V end was cut by 8 bases, the J end by 4 bases, with 18 bases between. From germline, CDR1 is SNHLY and CDR2 FYNNEI. CDR3 nucleotide sequence: TGTGCCAGCTTTCCCGCACAGGCCGCGAATCAGCCCCAGCATTTT. This codes for CASFPAQAANQPQHF.

In its sample, this clonotype was seen a few times. This chain connects TRBV19 to TRBJ1-6; unclear D gene. CDR1 LNHDA and CDR2 SQIVND come from the germline V gene (reference sequence). The V gene lost 5 bases and the J gene lost 7 bases, with 12 bases spanning the gap. The CDR3 loop spans 14 amino acids. CDR3 sequence reads: CASSLKPQNSPLHF. DNA of the CDR3: TGTGCCAGTAGTCTCAAACCCCAGAATTCACCCCTCCACTTT.

This chain uses TRBV30 with TRBJ2-3; maybe TRBD1 (5 bases). The CDR3 length is 12 residues. V lost 0 bases to trimming and J lost 5 bases, with 6 bases between them. Germline CDR1 is GTSNPN and CDR2 is SVGIG (reference sequence). CDR3: CAWSVQVDTQYF. CDR3 coding DNA: TGTGCCTGGAGTGTACAGGTAGATACGCAGTATTTT.

This chain connects TRBV20-1 to TRBJ2-3; TRBD2 matches 9 bases. Per the germline V gene, CDR1 is DFQATT and CDR2 is SNEGSKA (reference sequence). Trimming cost V 3 bases and J 0 bases; bases outside gene matches: 13. The CDR3 runs to 18 residues. The CDR3 DNA is TGCAGTGCTAGGGCGACGTTCGCTCTAGCGGGGAGCACAGATACGCAGTATTTT. This codes for CSARATFALAGSTDTQYF.

This rearrangement joins TRBV5-1 to TRBJ2-3; TRBD1 aligns across 9 bases. Germline values: CDR1 SGHRS, CDR2 YFSETQ. This CDR3 contains 15 residues. Losses at the gene ends were 2 bases for V and 4 bases for J; bases not matched to a gene: 5. This CDR3 reads CASSFQQGASDTQYF. The DNA of the CDR3 is TGCGCCAGCAGCTTCCAACAGGGGGCCTCAGATACGCAGTATTTT. The whole variable domain, remainder taken from reference TRBV5-1 and TRBJ2-3, is KAGVTQTPRYLIKTRGQQVTLSCSPISGHRSVSWYQQTPGQGLQFLFEYFSETQRNKGNFPGRFSGRQFSNSRSEMNVSTLELGDSALYLCASSFQQGASDTQYFGPGTRLTVL.

This clonotype was picked up a small number of times. The V gene is TRBV30, the J gene TRBJ1-2, with 8 bases lining up with TRBD1. V shed 8 bases, J shed 5 bases, and the junction held 10 bases outside the gene matches. The CDR3 has 13 residues. Germline lookup yields CDR1 GTSNPN and CDR2 SVGIG (reference sequence). The CDR3 bases are TGTGCCGCGGGGCAGGGGGCTTATTATGGCTACACCTTC. Its translation: CAAGQGAYYGYTF.

The V and J genes are TRBV30 and TRBJ2-3, with D hard to call. The CDR3 runs 12 residues. The V end was cut by 0 bases, the J end by 6 bases, with 7 bases between. Germline V lookup: CDR1 GTSNPN, CDR2 SVGIG (reference sequence). The CDR3 loop is CAWSVFDDTQYF. The CDR3 region has the DNA TGTGCCTGGAGTGTATTTGACGATACGCAGTATTTT.

The rearrangement uses TRBV19 and TRBJ2-1; 8 bases agree with TRBD2. This CDR3 comprises 15 residues. The trim removed 3 bases at V and 4 bases at J, leaving 5 bases unmatched. Germline V CDR1 and CDR2: LNHDA, SQIVND (reference sequence). The DNA for the CDR3 is TGTGCCAGTAGTATTGGGCTAGCGGGTTACAATGAGCAGTTCTTC. It is translated as CASSIGLAGYNEQFF.